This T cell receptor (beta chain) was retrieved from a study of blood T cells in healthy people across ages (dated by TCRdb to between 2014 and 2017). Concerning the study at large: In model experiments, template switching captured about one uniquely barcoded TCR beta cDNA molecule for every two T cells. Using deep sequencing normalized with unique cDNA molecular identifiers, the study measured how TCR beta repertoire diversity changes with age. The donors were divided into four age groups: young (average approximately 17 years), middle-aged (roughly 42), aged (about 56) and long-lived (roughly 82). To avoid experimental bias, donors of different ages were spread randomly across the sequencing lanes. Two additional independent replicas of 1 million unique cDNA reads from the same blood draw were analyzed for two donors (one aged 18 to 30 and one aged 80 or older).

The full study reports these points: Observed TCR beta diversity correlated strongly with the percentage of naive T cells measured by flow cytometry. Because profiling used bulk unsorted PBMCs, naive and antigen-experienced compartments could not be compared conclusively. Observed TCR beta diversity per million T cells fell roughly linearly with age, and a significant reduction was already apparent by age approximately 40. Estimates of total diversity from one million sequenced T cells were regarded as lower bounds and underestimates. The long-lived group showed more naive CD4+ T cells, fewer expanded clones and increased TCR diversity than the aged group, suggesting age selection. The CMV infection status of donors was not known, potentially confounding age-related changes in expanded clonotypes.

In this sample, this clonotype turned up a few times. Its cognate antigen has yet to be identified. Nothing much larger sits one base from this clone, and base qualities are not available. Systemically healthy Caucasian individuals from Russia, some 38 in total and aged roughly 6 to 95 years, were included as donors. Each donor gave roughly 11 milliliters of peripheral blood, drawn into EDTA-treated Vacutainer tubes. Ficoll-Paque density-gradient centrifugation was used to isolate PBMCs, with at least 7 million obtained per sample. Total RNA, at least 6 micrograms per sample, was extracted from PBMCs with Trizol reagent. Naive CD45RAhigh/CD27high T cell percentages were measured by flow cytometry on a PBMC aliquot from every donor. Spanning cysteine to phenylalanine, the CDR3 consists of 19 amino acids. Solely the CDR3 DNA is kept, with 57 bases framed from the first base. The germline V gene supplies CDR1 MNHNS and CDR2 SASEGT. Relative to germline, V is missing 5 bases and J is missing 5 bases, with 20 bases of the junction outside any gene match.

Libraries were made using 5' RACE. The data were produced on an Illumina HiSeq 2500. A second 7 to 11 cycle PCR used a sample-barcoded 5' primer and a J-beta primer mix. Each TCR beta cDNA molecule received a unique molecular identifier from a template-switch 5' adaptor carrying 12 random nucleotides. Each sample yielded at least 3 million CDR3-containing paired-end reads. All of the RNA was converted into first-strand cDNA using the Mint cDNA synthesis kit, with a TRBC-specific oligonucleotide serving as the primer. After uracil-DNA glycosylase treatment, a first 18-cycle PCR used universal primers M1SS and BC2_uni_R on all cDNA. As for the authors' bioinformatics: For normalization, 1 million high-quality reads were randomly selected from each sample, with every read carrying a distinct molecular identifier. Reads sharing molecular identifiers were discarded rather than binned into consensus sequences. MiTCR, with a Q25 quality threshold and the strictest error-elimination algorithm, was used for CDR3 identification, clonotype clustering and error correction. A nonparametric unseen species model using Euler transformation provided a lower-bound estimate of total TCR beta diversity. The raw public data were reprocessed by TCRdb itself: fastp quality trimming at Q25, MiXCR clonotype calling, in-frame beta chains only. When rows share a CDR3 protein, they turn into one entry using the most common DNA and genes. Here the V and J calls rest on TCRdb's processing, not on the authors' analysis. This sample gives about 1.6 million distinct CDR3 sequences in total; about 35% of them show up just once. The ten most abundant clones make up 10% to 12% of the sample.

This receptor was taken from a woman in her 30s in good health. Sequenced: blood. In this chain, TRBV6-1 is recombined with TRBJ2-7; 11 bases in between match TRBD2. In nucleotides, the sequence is TGTGCCAGCAGTCGTGGGGACCGATTCCTAGCGGGGGGCGGCCACGAGCAGTACTTC. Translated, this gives CASSRGDRFLAGGGHEQYF.